These 32 T cell receptor beta chains came from one sample sequenced in a study of blood T cell repertoires in COVID-19. Measured with immunoSEQ multiplex PCR; TCRdb has only the in-frame clones, and not every one. This table holds hundreds of thousands of clones, approximately 82% found once. Material for sequencing was PBMCs or T cells enriched from blood (not recorded which). The receptor set was obtained from a man in his forties who had been exposed to COVID-19.

The chain has TRBV7-3 and TRBJ2-1, with TRBD2 identical over 9 bases. V trimming: 5 bases; J trimming: 8 bases; junction bases outside the gene matches: 10. The germline V gene encodes CDR1 SGHTA and CDR2 FQGTGA. The CDR3 extends over 15 amino acids. The DNA for the CDR3 is TGTGCCAGCAGCAGGGGCGGGAGGGCCTCGGATGAGCAGTTCTTC. Amino acids: CASSRGGRASDEQFF.

The rearrangement uses TRBV7-2 and TRBJ2-7; possible D gene TRBD1, 5 bases. V was trimmed by 2 bases and J by 5 bases, leaving 13 bases between them. Germline V lookup: CDR1 SGHTA, CDR2 FQGNSA. The CDR3 sequence is 14 residues long. The CDR3 nucleotides are TGTGCCAGCAGCTTACGCCAGGGAATAGACGAGCAGTACTTC. Amino acids: CASSLRQGIDEQYF.

This clone occurred once. The chain has TRBV5-4 and TRBJ2-6; 12 bases are a match to TRBD1. The V segment lost 4 bases and the J segment 0 bases; nucleotides outside the gene matches: 11. Germline CDR1 is SGHNT and CDR2 is YYREEE (reference sequence). The CDR3 extends over 20 amino acids. DNA of the CDR3: TGTGCCAGCAGCCCCCGGGACAGGGGGCTTTATCGCTCTGGGGCCAACGTCCTGACTTTC. Encoded protein: CASSPRDRGLYRSGANVLTF.

The CDR3 loop is CASTTTGTTEAFF. In nucleotides, the CDR3 is TGTGCCAGCACCACGACAGGGACCACTGAAGCTTTCTTT. This chain uses TRBV6-5 with TRBJ1-1, with 7 bases aligning to TRBD1. V gave up 7 bases and J gave up 4 bases; unmatched junction bases: 6. Germline CDR1 is MNHEY and CDR2 is SVGAGI. There are 13 residues in the CDR3.

The J gene is TRBJ2-1, the V gene TRBV4-1, with 9 bases matching TRBD2. V lost 1 base and J lost 6; bases outside the gene matches: 10. Germline assignment: CDR1 MGHRA and CDR2 YSYEKL. The CDR3 sequence is 17 residues long. The CDR3 DNA reads TGCGCCAGCAGCCAAGGGCTAGCGGGATCGGCGTTCAATGAGCAGTTCTTC. Protein sequence: CASSQGLAGSAFNEQFF.

The chain is built from TRBV4-1 and TRBJ2-3; D possibly corresponds to TRBD1 (5 bases). The V gene's germline CDR1 is MGHRA and CDR2 YSYEKL. V dropped 5 bases and J dropped 4 bases, with 13 bases sitting between them. The CDR3 has 14 residues. The CDR3 loop is CASSRGRAADTQYF. The CDR3 coding sequence is TGCGCCAGCAGCAGGGGCAGGGCAGCAGATACGCAGTATTTT.

The chain uses TRBV10-1 and TRBJ2-3; 11 bases align to TRBD1. This CDR3 is built from 15 residues. With V trimmed by 6 bases and J by 1 base, 3 bases remained unmatched. Germline values: CDR1 WNHNN, CDR2 SYGVQD (reference sequence). DNA for the CDR3: TGCGCCAGCAGCCTGGGACAGGGGGGCACAGATACGCAGTATTTT. Its protein product is CASSLGQGGTDTQYF.

The V gene is TRBV6-5, the J gene TRBJ2-3, with D possibly being TRBD2 (6 bases). V was cut by 6 bases and J by 3 bases, with 16 bases left in between. CDR1 and CDR2 (germline): MNHEY, SVGAGI. This CDR3 is 15 amino acids long. CDR3: CASRKRAWGTDTQYF. The CDR3 DNA reads as TGTGCCAGCAGAAAGCGGGCCTGGGGGACAGATACGCAGTATTTT.

The CDR3 DNA reads TGTGCCAGCTCATCAGACAGAGCGAGCGAGCAGTACTTC. Translated: CASSSDRASEQYF. The V gene is TRBV18, the J gene TRBJ2-7, with D possibly being TRBD1 (5 bases). The germline gives CDR1 KGHSH, CDR2 LQKENI. The CDR3 is 13 amino acids. The germline V and J ends were trimmed by 5 bases and 6 bases, with 14 bases remaining between them.

CDR3 loop: CASSRDSSNQPQHF. The CDR3 bases are TGTGCCAGCAGTCGGGACAGTAGCAATCAGCCCCAGCATTTT. The chain is built from TRBV2 and TRBJ1-5; TRBD1 agrees at 7 bases. CDR1 and CDR2 (germline): SNHLY, FYNNEI. Trimming cost V 5 bases and J 0 bases; bases outside gene matches: 1. This CDR3 spans 14 amino acids.

This chain uses TRBV28 with TRBJ1-1; D is unresolved. The V end lost 3 bases, the J end lost 3 bases, and 17 bases lay between the germline ends. Looked up from germline, CDR1 is MDHEN and CDR2 is SYDVKM. The CDR3 is made up of 16 amino acids. The CDR3 DNA is TGTGCCAGCAGTTTCTTGGTGTCCGCCGGGGACACTGAAGCTTTCTTT. Its translation: CASSFLVSAGDTEAFF.

This chain links TRBV2 with TRBJ2-7, with D tentatively TRBD2 (5 bases). There are 12 residues in the CDR3. Germline V gene lookup returns CDR1 SNHLY and CDR2 FYNNEI. The germline V and J ends were trimmed by 7 bases and 4 bases, with 11 bases remaining between them. CDR3 DNA: TGTGCCAGCAACGGGGTCGGGTACGAGCAGTACTTC. It yields the protein CASNGVGYEQYF. Complete variable domain (other parts from reference TRBV2 and TRBJ2-7): EPEVTQTPSHQVTQMGQEVILRCVPISNHLYFYWYRQILGQKVEFLVSFYNNEISEKSEIFDDQFSVERPDGSNFTLKIRSTKLEDSAMYFCASNGVGYEQYFGPGTRLTVT.

The rearrangement uses TRBV7-9 and TRBJ2-3; unclear D gene. CDR3 length equals 12 residues. Germline loops: CDR1 SEHNR, CDR2 FQNEAQ (reference sequence). With 7 bases removed from V and 3 bases from J, the gap between germline ends came to 8 bases. CDR3 residues: CASNRETDTQYF. CDR3 coding DNA: TGTGCCAGCAATCGAGAAACAGATACGCAGTATTTT. Full variable domain (remainder filled in from reference TRBV7-9 and TRBJ2-3): DTGVSQNPRHKITKRGQNVTFRCDPISEHNRLYWYRQTLGQGPEFLTYFQNEAQLEKSRLLSDRFSAERPKGSFSTLEIQRTEQGDSAMYLCASNRETDTQYFGPGTRLTVL.

The chain carries TRBV5-5 and TRBJ2-2, with 11 bases aligning to TRBD2. Germline V gene data show CDR1 as SGHKS and CDR2 as YYEKEE (reference sequence). This CDR3 is built from 16 residues. Trimming removed 6 bases from V and 5 bases from J; junction bases left unmatched: 9. The CDR3: CASIAASGRQTGELFF. The CDR3 DNA is TGTGCCAGCATTGCGGCTAGCGGGAGGCAAACCGGGGAGCTGTTTTTT.

The genes are TRBV10-2 and TRBJ1-1; D unclear. The CDR3 consists of 13 residues. Between the trimmed V and J ends, which lost 6 bases and 1 base, there was a span of 9 bases. Germline assignment: CDR1 WSHSY and CDR2 SAAADI. For the CDR3, the DNA is TGCGCCAGCAGAAACCGACAGAACACTGAAGCTTTCTTT. Translating it yields CASRNRQNTEAFF.

The genes are TRBV3-1 (or the pseudogene TRBV3-2) and TRBJ2-1; D remains unclear. V shed 6 bases and J shed 7 bases, with 16 bases lying between them. CDR1 and CDR2 (germline): LGHDT, YNNKEL (reference sequence). This CDR3 spans 14 amino acids. The CDR3 DNA follows: TGTGCCAGCAGGCCCACTGACTTAATTAATGAGCAGTTCTTC. Translation gives CASRPTDLINEQFF.

The chain is built from TRBV6-5 and TRBJ1-5, with a possible D match to TRBD1 (5 bases). The V end was cut by 0 bases, the J end by 2 bases, with 8 bases between. The CDR3 length is 15 residues. Looked up from germline, CDR1 is MNHEY and CDR2 is SVGAGI. CDR3 bases: TGTGCCAGCAGTTACTCGGAAGGGGGCAATCAGCCCCAGCATTTT. Its protein is CASSYSEGGNQPQHF.

J is TRBJ2-7 and V is TRBV18, with 11 nucleotides matching TRBD2. This CDR3 is built from 15 residues. CDR1 and CDR2 from the germline V gene are KGHSH and LQKENI. The ends lost 3 bases at V and 4 bases at J; junction bases unmatched: 5. In nucleotides, the CDR3 is TGTGCCAGCTCACCGGAGACTAGCGGGGAATACGAGCAGTACTTC. It codes for CASSPETSGEYEQYF.

CDR3 region: CASSPQGGVQRNQPQHF. The CDR3 DNA is TGTGCCAGCTCACCCCAGGGGGGAGTACAGCGCAATCAGCCCCAGCATTTT. The chain links TRBV18 to TRBJ1-5; 7 bases align to TRBD1. Germline values: CDR1 KGHSH, CDR2 LQKENI. With V trimmed by 3 bases and J by 2 bases, 10 bases remained unmatched. The CDR3 totals 17 residues.

This clone showed up just a few times. The chain links TRBV18 to TRBJ1-2, with D possibly being TRBD1 (6 bases). The CDR3 contains 14 residues. The germline gives CDR1 KGHSH, CDR2 LQKENI. V was pared by 1 base and J by 8 bases, with 14 bases between. Here the CDR3 DNA reads TGTGCCAGCTCACCACAACAGGGAGATAGGGGCTACACCTTC. It is translated as CASSPQQGDRGYTF. The full variable domain, its missing parts supplied by reference TRBV18 and TRBJ1-2, is NAGVMQNPRHLVRRRGQEARLRCSPMKGHSHVYWYRQLPEEGLKFMVYLQKENIIDESGMPKERFSAEFPKEGPSILRIQQVVRGDSAAYFCASSPQQGDRGYTFGSGTRLTVV.

The chain links TRBV2 to TRBJ2-5; TRBD2 might be the D (6 bases). The CDR3 is 13 residues long. Germline V gene sequence: CDR1 SNHLY, CDR2 FYNNEI. V was cut by 5 bases and J by 4 bases, with 11 bases left in between. CDR3 sequence: CASSLTRRETQYF. DNA for the CDR3: TGTGCCAGCAGTCTGACTAGGCGAGAGACCCAGTACTTC.

The chain couples TRBV19 to TRBJ1-1, with TRBD1 matching over 8 bases. The V segment lost 3 bases and the J segment 7 bases; nucleotides outside the gene matches: 4. Germline V gene lookup returns CDR1 LNHDA and CDR2 SQIVND (reference sequence). This CDR3 contains 13 residues. Here the CDR3 DNA reads TGTGCCAGTAGTATCGACAGGGGAGGTGAAGCTTTCTTT. This sequence encodes CASSIDRGGEAFF.

This chain joins TRBV6-5 and TRBJ2-7, with 8 bases matching TRBD1. The CDR3 contains 14 residues. The V and J ends lost 6 bases and 6 bases, in that order; junction bases with no gene match: 10. Germline V gene sequence: CDR1 MNHEY, CDR2 SVGAGI. DNA for the CDR3: TGTGCCAGCAGCCCGCAGGGGGCGCAGGGCGAGCAGTACTTC. This encodes CASSPQGAQGEQYF.

The CDR3 nucleotides are TGTGCCAGCAGCCTAGACAGCAACACTGAAGCTTTCTTT. This gives the protein CASSLDSNTEAFF. The rearrangement joins TRBV6-6 to TRBJ1-1; a weak D match, TRBD1 (5 bases). CDR1 and CDR2 (germline): MNHNY, SVGAGI (reference sequence). The CDR3 has 13 residues. V was trimmed by 6 bases and J by 2 bases, leaving 10 bases between them.

The chain couples TRBV6-1 to TRBJ2-7; D is perhaps TRBD2 (6 bases). Germline V gives CDR1 MNHNS, CDR2 SASEGT. Trimming pared 3 bases from V and 7 bases from J, leaving 19 bases between. The CDR3 is 15 amino acids. CDR3 sequence reads: CASSDSGLSLAEQYF. DNA for the CDR3: TGTGCCAGCAGTGATTCGGGACTGTCTCTCGCGGAGCAGTACTTC.

The chain is built from TRBV27 and TRBJ1-1; D may be TRBD1 (5 bases). Trimming took 3 bases from V and 7 from J, leaving 12 bases between them. CDR3 length: 13 amino acids. Germline V lookup: CDR1 MNHEY, CDR2 SMNVEV (reference sequence). The DNA for the CDR3 is TGTGCCAGCAGTTTCACCAGGGTAGGTGAAGCTTTCTTT. It yields the protein CASSFTRVGEAFF.

V gene TRBV7-9 combines with J gene TRBJ1-2; 7 bases match TRBD1. Trimming took 4 bases from V and 12 from J; bases not matched to a gene: 11. Looked up from germline, CDR1 is SEHNR and CDR2 is FQNEAQ (reference sequence). This CDR3 is built from 13 residues. The CDR3 bases are TGTGCCAGCAGCTCAAACCCGGGACAGACCGACACCTTC. Translated: CASSSNPGQTDTF.

This chain uses TRBV5-4 with TRBJ2-7; D is unclear. The CDR3 sequence is 14 residues long. V was cut by 4 bases and J by 2 bases, with 13 bases left in between. Germline lookup yields CDR1 SGHNT and CDR2 YYREEE (reference sequence). The CDR3 DNA reads as TGTGCCAGCAGCCTCTTCATGACACCCTACGAGCAGTACTTC. This sequence encodes CASSLFMTPYEQYF.

The gene calls are TRBV5-1 and TRBJ1-2, with D unresolved. Trimming left V 4 bases short and J 2 bases short, with 12 bases between. The CDR3 sequence is 14 residues long. Germline V CDR1 and CDR2: SGHRS, YFSETQ. CDR3 nucleotide sequence: TGCGCCAGCAGCGATGGAGGACGGAACTATGGCTACACCTTC. Translating gives CASSDGGRNYGYTF.

In its sample, this clone was seen a few times. V is TRBV24-1 and J is TRBJ1-2; 8 nucleotides agree with TRBD1. Germline V gene data show CDR1 as KGHDR and CDR2 as SFDVKD. J was trimmed by 0 bases and V by 4 bases; bases with no gene match: 0. CDR3 length: 14 amino acids. The CDR3 coding sequence is TGTGCCACCAGTGAGGGACAGGCTAACTATGGCTACACCTTC. Its translation: CATSEGQANYGYTF.

The chain recombines TRBV15 with TRBJ2-7; weak D call: TRBD2 (6 bases). The length of the CDR3 is 14 residues. From germline, CDR1 is LNHNV and CDR2 YYDKDF (reference sequence). Trimming cost V 4 bases and J 7 bases, with 17 bases left between them. This CDR3 is CATSTRGTRREQYF. The CDR3 coding sequence is TGTGCCACCAGCACCCGCGGGACCCGACGGGAGCAGTACTTC. The full variable domain, its missing parts supplied by reference TRBV15 and TRBJ2-7, is DAMVIQNPRYQVTQFGKPVTLSCSQTLNHNVMYWYQQKSSQAPKLLFHYYDKDFNNEADTPDNFQSRRPNTSFCFLDIRSPGLGDTAMYLCATSTRGTRREQYFGPGTRLTVT.

The chain uses TRBV7-3 and TRBJ2-7, with D possibly being TRBD2 (5 bases). Between the trimmed V and J ends, which lost 5 bases and 6 bases, there was a span of 8 bases. Germline V gives CDR1 SGHTA, CDR2 FQGTGA. This CDR3 region has 11 residues. The CDR3 region is CASSPRGEQYF. CDR3 bases: TGTGCCAGCAGCCCCCGGGGCGAGCAGTACTTC. The entire variable domain, with the rest obtained from reference TRBV7-3 and TRBJ2-7, is as follows: GAGVSQTPSNKVTEKGKYVELRCDPISGHTALYWYRQSLGQGPEFLIYFQGTGAADDSGLPNDRFFAVRPEGSVSTLKIQRTERGDSAVYLCASSPRGEQYFGPGTRLTVT.